Following are 10 T cell receptor beta chains from one sample sequenced in a study of cytomegalovirus exposure and HLA in healthy donors. With 60 Vbeta and 13 Jbeta primers, the PCR was carried out. The repertoire was sequenced with immunoSEQ multiplex PCR; TCRdb's copy has only in-frame clones and lacks some. The repertoire holds around 200,000 clones, over 70% seen once, with about 3.8% in the top ten. Source material: PBMCs. Receptors originate from a man aged 50 or older in good health and CMV-seronegative.

The chain couples TRBV5-6 to TRBJ1-4, with D tentatively TRBD1 (5 bases). The CDR3 is 13 residues long. CDR1 is SGHDT and CDR2 is YYEEEE in the germline V gene. V was shortened by 2 bases and J by 6 bases, with 8 bases between the two germline ends. Here the CDR3 reads CASSFGRDEKLFF. In DNA form, the CDR3 reads TGTGCCAGCAGCTTCGGCAGGGATGAAAAACTGTTTTTT. Full variable domain (remainder filled in from reference TRBV5-6 and TRBJ1-4): DAGVTQSPTHLIKTRGQQVTLRCSPKSGHDTVSWYQQALGQGPQFIFQYYEEEERQRGNFPDRFSGHQFPNYSSELNVNALLLGDSALYLCASSFGRDEKLFFGSGTQLSVL.

V is TRBV6-1 and J is TRBJ1-1; D is perhaps TRBD1 (5 bases). CDR3 length: 14 residues. CDR1 and CDR2 (germline): MNHNS, SASEGT. The V gene lost 11 bases and the J gene lost 5 bases, with 21 bases spanning the gap. Written as DNA, the CDR3 is TGTGCCTCCAAGGGCGTTCCCGGGGGGACTGAAGCTTTCTTT. Its translation is CASKGVPGGTEAFF.

The chain links TRBV13 to TRBJ1-3; D is uncertain. The ends were cut back, 3 bases at V and 4 bases at J, with 4 bases in the middle. CDR3 length: 12 residues. Germline V lookup: CDR1 PRHDT, CDR2 FYEKMQ (reference sequence). The chain's CDR3 is CASSFEGNTIYF. The CDR3 region has the DNA TGTGCCAGCAGCTTTGAGGGAAACACCATATATTTT.

The rearrangement uses TRBV18 and TRBJ1-2; D is undetermined. V was shortened by 2 bases and J by 0 bases, with 4 bases between the two germline ends. The CDR3 extends over 13 amino acids. Germline loops: CDR1 KGHSH, CDR2 LQKENI. Written as DNA, the CDR3 is TGTGCCAGCTCACCAGCGTCTAACTATGGCTACACCTTC. Protein sequence: CASSPASNYGYTF.

The chain joins TRBV5-1 to TRBJ2-2, with 9 bases matching TRBD2. The CDR3 has 15 amino acids. Germline CDR1 SGHRS, CDR2 YFSETQ. V lost 4 bases to trimming and J lost 4 bases; unmatched junction nucleotides: 5. CDR3 nucleotides: TGCGCCAGCAGCCTACTAGCGGGCTCCACCGGGGAGCTGTTTTTT. Protein sequence: CASSLLAGSTGELFF.

The V and J genes are TRBV6-1 and TRBJ1-1; 8 bases are shared with TRBD1. Germline CDR1 MNHNS, CDR2 SASEGT. The junction had 6 bases not matched to a gene; V was cut back by 6 bases and J by 0 bases. There are 15 residues in the CDR3. This chain's CDR3 is CASRPGQALNTEAFF. The CDR3 coding sequence is TGTGCCAGCAGACCGGGACAGGCGTTGAACACTGAAGCTTTCTTT.

The rearrangement joins TRBV27 to TRBJ2-1; no clear D gene. V lost 10 bases and J 1 base, leaving 14 bases between the germline ends. This CDR3 contains 14 residues. The V gene's germline CDR1 is MNHEY and CDR2 SMNVEV (reference sequence). CDR3 in DNA: TGTGCCATCAAGAGAGGAGATTCCTACAATGAGCAGTTCTTC. Translated, it gives CAIKRGDSYNEQFF.

The rearrangement uses TRBV4-2 and TRBJ2-2; 8 nucleotides align to TRBD2. This CDR3 spans 16 amino acids. Germline values: CDR1 LGHNA, CDR2 YNFKEQ. V lost 1 base, J lost 3 bases, and 4 bases stayed unmatched. CDR3 sequence reads: CASSQVPAGDTGELFF. CDR3 nucleotide sequence: TGTGCCAGCAGCCAAGTGCCAGCGGGAGACACCGGGGAGCTGTTTTTT.

This clone was seen a few times. The rearrangement uses TRBV7-6 and TRBJ2-1, with D perhaps matching TRBD2 (7 bases). The germline CDR1 and CDR2 sequences are SGHVS and FNYEAQ. The CDR3 consists of 17 residues. The germline V and J ends were trimmed by 7 bases and 4 bases, with 23 bases remaining between them. In nucleotides, the CDR3 is TGTGCCAGCACCCCCACTAGGGCGGGGGCCACATACAATGAGCAGTTCTTC. This sequence encodes CASTPTRAGATYNEQFF. Together with reference TRBV7-6 and TRBJ2-1, the CDR3 gives the full variable domain: GAGVSQSPRYKVTKRGQDVALRCDPISGHVSLYWYRQALGQGPEFLTYFNYEAQQDKSGLPNDRFSAERPEGSISTLTIQRTEQRDSAMYRCASTPTRAGATYNEQFFGPGTRLTVL.

Notes on this clone: A junction boundary mismatches the germline segment, possibly from a read error. In the same sample, other DNA sequences code for this CDR3. The CDR3 reads CASSILSLAGVINEQFF. CDR3 sequence (DNA): TGCGCCAGCTCAATTCTCTCACTAGCGGGGGTCATCAATGAGCAGTTCTTC. This chain joins TRBV18 and TRBJ2-1; TRBD2 matches 11 bases. The CDR3 is 17 amino acids. CDR1 and CDR2 from the germline V gene are KGHSH and LQKENI.